This T cell receptor beta chain was identified during a study of siplizumab effects on memory and regulatory T cells. Trimming pared 6 bases from V and 0 bases from J, leaving 12 bases between. Germline lookup yields CDR1 SQVTM and CDR2 ANQGSEA. The CDR3 contains 14 residues. The table came from immunoSEQ multiplex PCR; TCRdb's copy has only in-frame clones and leaves some out. The data hold around 78,000 clones, with roughly 89% observed a single time. Study conclusions and caveats: Some alloreactive sequences were traceable to unstimulated CD4+ memory cells, and siplizumab significantly reduced them.

Remarks on this clone: The antigen remains unidentified.

This sequence was found in a human donor in good health. V usage is TRBV29-1 and J usage is TRBJ1-3; weak D call: TRBD1 (6 bases). The sequenced sample was CD8+ T cells sorted from blood. This chain's CDR3 is CSVMGAHSGNTIYF. The DNA for the CDR3 is TGCAGCGTAATGGGGGCCCACTCTGGAAACACCATATATTTT. The full variable domain, rest sourced from reference TRBV29-1 and TRBJ1-3, is SAVISQKPSRDICQRGTSLTIQCQVDSQVTMMFWYRQQPGQSLTLIATANQGSEATYESGFVIDKFPISRPNLTFSTLTVSNMSPEDSSIYLCSVMGAHSGNTIYFGEGSWLTVV.